The next 5 T cell receptor beta chains were all read from a single sample in a study of identical twins. Via MiXCR, TCRdb re-called the 5' RACE reads, giving one row per CDR3 protein. The table shows 690,000 or so distinct CDR3 sequences, with over 8.5% occurring only once. This same sample was also taken into another study, of yellow fever vaccine responses in identical twins.

The sequencing input was PBMCs. These receptor sequences come from a woman in her late teens or twenties in good health.

This clonotype appeared many times. The gene calls are TRBV5-6 and TRBJ2-7, with a tentative D call TRBD1 (6 bases). CDR1 is SGHDT and CDR2 is YYEEEE in the germline V gene. The CDR3 runs to 16 residues. Trimming took 0 bases from V and 2 from J, leaving 15 bases between them. DNA of the CDR3: TGTGCCAGCAGCTTGGGGGTAGGGACACCAACCTACGAGCAGTACTTC. It encodes CASSLGVGTPTYEQYF.

This clonotype was observed many times. The chain is built from TRBV5-1 and TRBJ2-7, with D possibly TRBD2 on 5 matching bases. The germline V gene has CDR1 SGHRS and CDR2 YFSETQ. The CDR3 loop spans 15 amino acids. V was cut by 4 bases and J by 0 bases, with 14 bases left in between. CDR3 bases: TGCGCCAGCAGCCAAACCGGGATAAGCTCCTACGAGCAGTACTTC. Amino acid sequence: CASSQTGISSYEQYF. Using reference TRBV5-1 and TRBJ2-7 for the parts outside the CDR3, the full variable domain is KAGVTQTPRYLIKTRGQQVTLSCSPISGHRSVSWYQQTPGQGLQFLFEYFSETQRNKGNFPGRFSGRQFSNSRSEMNVSTLELGDSALYLCASSQTGISSYEQYFGPGTRLTVT.

This clonotype was picked up a small number of times. The chain is built from TRBV20-1 and TRBJ2-7, with a possible D match to TRBD1 (5 bases). Germline assignment: CDR1 DFQATT and CDR2 SNEGSKA (reference sequence). With 5 bases removed from V and 3 bases from J, the gap between germline ends came to 14 bases. The length of the CDR3 is 13 residues. CDR3 amino acids: CSALGRGSYEQYF. As DNA, the CDR3 is TGCAGTGCTCTAGGAAGGGGAAGCTACGAGCAGTACTTC.

This clonotype was observed at least ten times. The CDR3 protein is CATSGGQGSYEQYF. The DNA of the CDR3 is TGTGCCACCAGCGGAGGACAGGGGTCCTACGAGCAGTACTTC. V usage is TRBV15 and J usage is TRBJ2-7; 9 positions agree with TRBD1. Trimming cost V 5 bases and J 1 base; bases outside gene matches: 3. Germline assignment: CDR1 LNHNV and CDR2 YYDKDF (reference sequence). CDR3 length: 14 residues.

This clonotype was detected many times. The rearrangement joins TRBV29-1 to TRBJ2-5, with a possible D match to TRBD1 (6 bases). The CDR3 runs 11 residues. Trimming removed 6 bases from V and 5 bases from J, with 10 bases in between. In germline, CDR1 is SQVTM, CDR2 ANQGSEA. CDR3 in amino acids: CSVRTAETQYF. In DNA form, the CDR3 reads TGCAGCGTCCGGACAGCGGAGACCCAGTACTTC.